A selection of T cell receptor beta chains follows, all from one sample in a study of blood T cell repertoires in COVID-19. The repertoire was sequenced with immunoSEQ multiplex PCR; TCRdb's copy has only in-frame clones and lacks some. The sample yields approximately 270,000 clones, approximately 83% seen once. The sample was PBMCs or T cells enriched from blood (not recorded which). These receptors originate from a woman in her 30s who had recovered from COVID-19. The CDR3 runs from the conserved cysteine through the conserved F or W. Each record gives: D gene, clone size, J gene, V gene, CDR3 protein, CDR3 DNA. D genes are given only for firm matches. Clone size is not always given. Where it is, it says once, few, many or a class for expanded clones.

NA NA TRBJ2-7 TRBV5-4 CASSLYSSRYEQYF TGTGCCAGCAGCCTTTATTCCTCCCGCTACGAGCAGTACTTC
NA once TRBJ1-3 TRBV5-6 CASYPSGFTGNTIYF TGTGCCAGCTACCCTTCAGGTTTTACGGGAAACACCATATATTTT
NA NA TRBJ1-4 TRBV1 CTSTQPGTEEKLFF TGCACCAGCACTCAACCCGGGACAGAGGAAAAACTGTTTTTT
NA NA TRBJ2-5 TRBV11-2 CASSLGSSRHQETQYF TGTGCCAGCAGCTTAGGAAGTTCCAGGCACCAAGAGACCCAGTACTTC
TRBD2 NA TRBJ2-1 TRBV29-1 CSVKGTSGGYNEQFF TGCAGCGTGAAAGGGACTAGCGGGGGCTACAATGAGCAGTTCTTC
NA NA TRBJ2-1 TRBV19 CASKIWANNYEQFF TGTGCCAGTAAAATCTGGGCCAATAACTATGAGCAGTTCTTC
NA few TRBJ1-4 TRBV7-9 CASSSEKLFF TGTGCCAGCAGTTCGGAAAAACTGTTTTTT
NA NA TRBJ1-1 TRBV30 CAWSVLRITTPGAFF TGTGCCTGGAGTGTACTCAGAATAACCACCCCCGGGGCTTTCTTT
NA NA TRBJ2-5 TRBV6-6 CASRPAVLETQYF TGTGCCAGCAGACCAGCGGTGTTAGAGACCCAGTACTTC
NA NA TRBJ2-2 TRBV7-9 CASSPGSTNTGELFF TGTGCCAGCAGCCCCGGGTCAACGAACACCGGGGAGCTGTTTTTT
NA NA TRBJ2-7 TRBV4-2 CASSQEFTGPSYEQYF TGTGCCAGCAGCCAAGAGTTTACAGGGCCTTCCTACGAGCAGTACTTC
TRBD1 NA TRBJ1-4 TRBV6-1 CASNEDRGVPNEKLFF TGTGCCAGCAATGAAGACAGGGGGGTTCCTAATGAAAAACTGTTTTTT
NA NA TRBJ2-1 TRBV19 CATRVEDSYNEQFF TGTGCCACTAGAGTGGAGGATTCCTACAATGAGCAGTTCTTC
TRBD1 once TRBJ1-1 TRBV28 CASSIRDRGGRNTEAFF TGTGCCAGCAGTATCCGGGACAGGGGAGGTCGGAACACTGAAGCTTTCTTT
NA NA TRBJ1-5 TRBV28 CASSFRGALQPQHF TGTGCCAGCAGTTTTCGCGGGGCGCTTCAGCCCCAGCATTTT
NA NA TRBJ1-1 TRBV7-7 CASSLVVRVRTEAFF TGTGCCAGCAGCTTAGTTGTCAGGGTGCGCACTGAAGCTTTCTTT
TRBD1 NA TRBJ1-1 TRBV6-5 CASITQGTEAFF TGTGCCAGCATAACACAGGGGACTGAAGCTTTCTTT
NA NA TRBJ1-5 TRBV2 CASSARDSEFRPQPQHF TGTGCCAGCAGTGCCCGGGACTCCGAATTTCGTCCTCAGCCCCAGCATTTT
NA NA TRBJ2-4 TRBV14 CASSQVSIQYF TGTGCCAGCAGCCAAGTGAGCATTCAGTACTTC
NA NA TRBJ1-1 TRBV7-9 CASSLAGSMNTEAFF TGTGCCAGCAGCTTAGCCGGGAGTATGAACACTGAAGCTTTCTTT
NA NA TRBJ1-2 TRBV5-8 CASSLGRKGRQGYYGYTF TGTGCCAGCAGCCTGGGTAGAAAAGGACGTCAGGGATACTATGGCTACACCTTC
NA NA TRBJ1-5 TRBV5-8 CASSHRRMVQHF TGTGCCAGCAGCCACAGACGTATGGTCCAGCATTTT
NA few TRBJ2-7 TRBV29-1 CSGRLDLGEQYF TGCAGCGGGAGACTAGATTTGGGCGAGCAGTACTTC
NA NA TRBJ2-1 TRBV19 CASSFRQPGEQFF TGTGCCAGTAGTTTTCGGCAGCCGGGTGAGCAGTTCTTC
NA NA TRBJ1-6 TRBV10-3 CAISESTQGSPLHF TGTGCCATCAGTGAGTCGACTCAGGGGTCACCCCTCCACTTT
NA NA TRBJ1-5 TRBV7-4 CASSFTGLEVNQPQHF TGTGCCAGCAGCTTTACAGGCCTTGAGGTCAATCAGCCCCAGCATTTT
TRBD2 NA TRBJ2-7 TRBV13 CASSLARTSRNEQYF TGTGCCAGCAGCTTAGCCCGGACTAGCCGAAACGAGCAGTACTTC
TRBD1 NA TRBJ1-6 TRBV7-8 CASSSGQGNSPLHF TGTGCCAGCAGCTCGGGACAGGGGAATTCACCCCTCCACTTT
NA once TRBJ1-5 TRBV6-1 CASSDRNPSGQRLSNQPQHF TGTGCCAGCAGTGACCGAAACCCTAGTGGACAGCGCCTTAGCAATCAGCCCCAGCATTTT
NA once TRBJ1-5 TRBV2 CASSKEQVQDQPQHF TGTGCCAGCAGCAAGGAACAGGTCCAAGATCAGCCCCAGCATTTT
TRBD1 once TRBJ1-2 TRBV27 CASRKDREGYGYTF TGTGCCAGCAGAAAGGACAGGGAAGGCTATGGCTACACCTTC
NA few TRBJ1-1 TRBV4-1 CASSQDEGSGTEAFF TGCGCCAGCAGCCAAGATGAGGGCTCCGGCACTGAAGCTTTCTTT
NA once TRBJ2-7 TRBV7-6 CASSPQGSSYEQYF TGTGCCAGCAGCCCACAGGGCTCGTCCTACGAGCAGTACTTC
TRBD2 once TRBJ2-1 TRBV24-1 CATSSTGTSSIHEQFF TGTGCCACCAGTTCCACCGGGACTAGTAGTATCCATGAGCAGTTCTTC
TRBD1 NA TRBJ2-5 TRBV2 CASRSLWGQGKEETQYF TGTGCCAGCAGATCCCTCTGGGGACAGGGGAAGGAGGAGACCCAGTACTTC
NA NA TRBJ1-1 TRBV7-3 CASSLWGGNTEAFF TGTGCCAGCAGCTTATGGGGAGGGAACACTGAAGCTTTCTTT
NA NA TRBJ1-5 TRBV28 CASSLVGKGEQPQHF TGTGCCAGCAGTTTAGTGGGGAAAGGGGAACAGCCCCAGCATTTT
NA NA TRBJ1-6 TRBV27 CASRTGWSPLHF TGTGCCAGCAGGACAGGTTGGTCACCCCTCCACTTT
NA NA TRBJ2-5 TRBV7-3 CASSLEATSAGAQYF TGTGCCAGCAGCTTAGAAGCGACCAGCGCAGGGGCCCAGTACTTC
NA NA TRBJ1-4 TRBV7-2 CASSLQGRREKLFF TGTGCCAGCAGCTTACAGGGAAGACGGGAAAAACTGTTTTTT
NA NA TRBJ1-2 TRBV12-3/TRBV12-4 CASSLMEGYGYTF TGTGCCAGCAGTTTAATGGAGGGCTATGGCTACACCTTC
TRBD1 NA TRBJ2-5 TRBV14 CASSQSTGGEETQYF TGTGCCAGCAGCCAGAGCACAGGGGGCGAAGAGACCCAGTACTTC
NA once TRBJ2-3 TRBV9 CASSAGLDHTDTQYF TGTGCCAGCAGCGCCGGACTGGACCACACAGATACGCAGTATTTT
TRBD2 NA TRBJ2-7 TRBV5-6 CASSPSGNYEQYF TGTGCCAGCAGCCCTAGCGGGAATTACGAGCAGTACTTC
NA NA TRBJ2-2 TRBV5-1 CASSPGTGGTGELFF TGCGCCAGCAGCCCAGGGACTGGGGGCACCGGGGAGCTGTTTTTT
TRBD1 NA TRBJ1-4 TRBV11-2 CASSPGQGATNEKLFF TGTGCCAGCAGCCCCGGACAGGGAGCAACTAATGAAAAACTGTTTTTT
NA NA TRBJ2-7 TRBV27 CASRLDISYEQYF TGTGCCAGCAGGTTGGACATCTCCTACGAGCAGTACTTC
NA NA TRBJ2-1 TRBV12-2 CASRLVRTHYNEQFF TGTGCAAGTCGCTTAGTACGGACACATTACAATGAGCAGTTCTTC
TRBD1 NA TRBJ1-1 TRBV6-1 CASSDGSGTDMNTEAFF TGCGCCAGCAGTGACGGATCCGGGACAGACATGAACACTGAAGCTTTCTTT
NA NA TRBJ2-2 TRBV7-6 CASSSPGENTGELFF TGTGCCAGCAGCTCACCGGGGGAGAACACCGGGGAGCTGTTTTTT
NA NA TRBJ2-5 TRBV7-9 CATEWGLSQETQYF TGTGCAACCGAGTGGGGCCTCTCCCAAGAGACCCAGTACTTC